These T cell receptor beta chains were read from a single sample in a study of CD8 T cells in Susac syndrome. MiXCR was run by TCRdb on the immunoSEQ multiplex PCR reads, yielding one entry per CDR3 protein. The sample holds 56,000 or so distinct CDR3 sequences, 95% seen once. Sequencing used CD8+ T cells from PBMCs. These receptors were collected from a human donor with Susac syndrome. The CDR3 runs from the conserved cysteine through the conserved F or W. The order of the fields is clone size, D gene, V gene, J gene, CDR3 DNA, CDR3 protein. D genes are given only for firm matches. Rows give clone size only sometimes, using once, few, many, or a class for an expanded clone.

>few|TRBD1|TRBV9|TRBJ1-1
TGTGCCAGCAGCACTGGGACAGGGAACACTGAAGCTTTCTTT
CASSTGTGNTEAFF
>.|.|TRBV7-8|TRBJ1-2
TGTGCCAGCAGCTTAAGGGAGGTCCCCTACGGCTACACCTTC
CASSLREVPYGYTF
>.|TRBD1|TRBV20-1|TRBJ2-1
TGCAGTGCTCCCACGGGACAGTACAATGAGCAGTTCTTC
CSAPTGQYNEQFF
>.|.|TRBV7-8|TRBJ1-2
TGTGCCAGCAGCTTACCCCGTGGGGGGGGGCAAGGGTATGGCTACACCTTC
CASSLPRGGGQGYGYTF
>.|.|TRBV2|TRBJ2-2
TGTGCCAGCAGTGTAGAGAGGAACACCGGGGAGCTGTTTTTT
CASSVERNTGELFF
>.|.|TRBV6-6|TRBJ2-3
TGTGCCAGCAGTTATTCCGCTTTTGCAGATACGCAGTATTTT
CASSYSAFADTQYF
>.|.|TRBV4-3|TRBJ2-5
TGCGCCAGCAGCCAACGGAGGGGGGGGGAAGAGACCCAGTACTTC
CASSQRRGGEETQYF
>.|.|TRBV7-2|TRBJ1-1
TGTGCCAGCAGCCCCCGTCTGAGGGGACGAATGAACACTGAAGCTTTCTTT
CASSPRLRGRMNTEAFF
>.|.|TRBV15|TRBJ1-5
TGTGCCACCAGCAGAGAGTCTGGTCAGCCCCAGCATTTT
CATSRESGQPQHF
>once|TRBD1|TRBV12-3/TRBV12-4|TRBJ1-1
TGTGCCAGCAGTGGTGCAGGGGGCGCGACTGAAGCTTTCTTT
CASSGAGGATEAFF
>.|.|TRBV5-5|TRBJ2-1
TGTGCCAGCAGCTTGGACCAGCCATGGGGTGAGCAGTTCTTC
CASSLDQPWGEQFF
>.|TRBD1|TRBV7-9|TRBJ2-6
TGTGCCAGCAGCTTGCAGGGGGACGCGGCCAACGTCCTGACTTTC
CASSLQGDAANVLTF
>once|.|TRBV2|TRBJ1-2
TGTGCCAGCATTCGGAGGAGACAAAAGTACTATGGCTACACCTTC
CASIRRRQKYYGYTF
>.|.|TRBV29-1|TRBJ1-2
TGCAGCGTTGATGAAGGCATCCCGTATGGCTACACCTTC
CSVDEGIPYGYTF
>.|.|TRBV9|TRBJ1-2
TGTGCCAGCAGCGACGACACTCGATATGGCTACACCTTC
CASSDDTRYGYTF
>.|TRBD2|TRBV6-1|TRBJ2-1
TGTGCCAGCAGCCTTGACGGACTAGCGGGGTACAATGAGCAGTTCTTC
CASSLDGLAGYNEQFF
>.|.|TRBV15|TRBJ2-7
TGTGCCACCAGCAGAGATAAGGGGTTCGAGCAGTACTTC
CATSRDKGFEQYF
>.|.|TRBV7-6|TRBJ1-5
TGTGCCAGCAGCTTTGCGGGGAGCGATCAGCCCCAGCATTTT
CASSFAGSDQPQHF
>.|TRBD2|TRBV9|TRBJ2-2
TGTGCCAGCAGCGGGACTAGCGGGGGGGCCCGGACCGGGGAGCTGTTTTTT
CASSGTSGGARTGELFF
>.|.|TRBV9|TRBJ1-3
TGTGCCAGCAGCTACACAGGGAGGGTCTCAGGAAACACCATATATTTT
CASSYTGRVSGNTIYF
>.|.|TRBV9|TRBJ2-1
TGTGCCAGCAGCGTAGACGAGGGCGGGCTGAACAATGAGCAGTTCTTC
CASSVDEGGLNNEQFF
>.|.|TRBV27|TRBJ2-6
TGTGCCAGCAGTTTGAGGGGTCTGGCGGGCTCTGGGGCCAACGTCCTGACTTTC
CASSLRGLAGSGANVLTF